The T cell receptor (beta chain) described here comes from a study of blood T cell dynamics during melanoma immunotherapy. Specified time point: pre-treatment baseline. J lost 6 bases, V lost 1 base, and 6 bases had no gene match. The CDR3 totals 15 residues. Germline V gives CDR1 SGHNT, CDR2 YYREEE (reference sequence). Only in-frame clones appear in the TCRdb table, and some are missing; sequencing was by immunoSEQ multiplex PCR. The sample yields approximately 22,000 clones, approximately 88% seen once. The sequencing here drew on blood, taken from a patient treated with checkpoint blockade. This clonotype originated in a human donor with melanoma. This chain connects TRBV5-4 to TRBJ2-7, with 11 bases that match TRBD2. In DNA, the CDR3 is TGTGCCAGCAGCTTGTTTTCACTAGCGGGAGCCGAGCAGTACTTC. It encodes CASSLFSLAGAEQYF.